This TCR beta chain is from a study of CD8+ T cells in alopecia areata. Per the germline V gene, CDR1 is SQVTM and CDR2 is ANQGSEA. The CDR3 is 13 amino acids. V was trimmed by 6 bases and J by 7 bases, leaving 13 bases between them. It was cDNA, reverse transcribed from extracted RNA, that served as the sequencing template. The table came from immunoSEQ multiplex PCR; TCRdb's copy has only in-frame clones and leaves some out. The top ten hold around 1.2% of the sample, which has roughly 250,000 clones, approximately 61% seen once. Cell sorting was applied to PBMCs, and CD4+ and CD8+ T cells were collected.

The J gene is TRBJ1-6, the V gene TRBV29-1; D might be TRBD1 (6 bases). The sequence was collected from a human donor with alopecia areata. This sample comprised CD4+ T cells sorted from blood, obtained at week 0. The CDR3 here is CSVREGTNSPLHF. CDR3 nucleotides: TGCAGCGTCAGGGAGGGGACAAATTCACCCCTCCACTTT.